The clone carrying this T cell receptor beta chain has ten or more counts. What it recognizes is unknown. This specimen comes from a study of T cell repertoires in cytomegalovirus infection. TCRdb recomputed calls from the reads with MiXCR, one row per CDR3 protein. This table holds a few hundred thousand distinct CDR3 sequences, more than 20% found once. The CDR3 totals 13 residues. Germline assignment: CDR1 SGHTA and CDR2 FQGNSA. Trimming left V 2 bases short and J 8 bases short, with 7 bases between. The sequencing here drew on cultured PBMCs, taken from culture after CMV antigen stimulation. The source of this sequence is a human donor in good health (CMV status not recorded). Some clones in this sample may be carry-over from other donors' samples. The genes are TRBV7-2 and TRBJ1-6; D ambiguous. This chain's CDR3 is CASSLLADSPLHF. In nucleotides, the CDR3 is TGTGCCAGCAGCTTATTAGCGGATTCACCCCTCCACTTT. Filled out from reference TRBV7-2 and TRBJ1-6, the complete variable domain reads GAGVSQSPSNKVTEKGKDVELRCDPISGHTALYWYRQSLGQGLEFLIYFQGNSAPDKSGLPSDRFSAERTGGSVSTLTIQRTQQEDSAVYLCASSLLADSPLHFGNGTRLTVT.